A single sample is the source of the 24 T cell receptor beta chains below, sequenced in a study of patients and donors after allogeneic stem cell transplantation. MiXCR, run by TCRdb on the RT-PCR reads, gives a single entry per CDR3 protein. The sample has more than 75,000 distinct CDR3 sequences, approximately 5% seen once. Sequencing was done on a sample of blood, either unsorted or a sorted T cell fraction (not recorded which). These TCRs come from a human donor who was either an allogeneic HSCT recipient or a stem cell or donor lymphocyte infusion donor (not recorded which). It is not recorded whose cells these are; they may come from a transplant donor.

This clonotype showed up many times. The CDR3 region is CASSPGGLAGAGETQYF. CDR3 nucleotides: TGCGCCAGCAGCCCTGGAGGGCTAGCGGGAGCGGGGGAGACCCAGTACTTC. The V gene is TRBV5-1, the J gene TRBJ2-5; 10 nucleotides align to TRBD2. Germline-derived CDR1 and CDR2 are SGHRS and YFSETQ. CDR3 length equals 17 residues. The V segment lost 4 bases and the J segment 5 bases; nucleotides outside the gene matches: 14.

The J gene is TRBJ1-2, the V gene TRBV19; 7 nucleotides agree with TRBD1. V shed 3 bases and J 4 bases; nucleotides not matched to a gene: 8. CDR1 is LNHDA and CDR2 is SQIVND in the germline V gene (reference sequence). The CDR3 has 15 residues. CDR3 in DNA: TGTGCCAGTAGTATGGCCACAGGGGAAGGCTATGGCTACACCTTC. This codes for CASSMATGEGYGYTF.

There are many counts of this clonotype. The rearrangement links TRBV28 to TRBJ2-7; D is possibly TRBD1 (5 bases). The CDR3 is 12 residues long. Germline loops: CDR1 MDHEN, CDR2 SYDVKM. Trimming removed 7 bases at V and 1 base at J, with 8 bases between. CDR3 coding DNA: TGTGCCAGCACCGCAGGGTCCTACGAGCAGTACTTC. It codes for CASTAGSYEQYF.

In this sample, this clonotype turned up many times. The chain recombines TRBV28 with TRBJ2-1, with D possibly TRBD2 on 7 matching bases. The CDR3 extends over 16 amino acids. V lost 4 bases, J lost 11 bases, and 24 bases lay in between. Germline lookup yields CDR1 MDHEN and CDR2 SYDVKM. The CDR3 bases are TGTGCCAGCAGTTCACCTAGGGGGGGGTCAGGTAGGAAGCAGTTCTTC. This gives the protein CASSSPRGGSGRKQFF. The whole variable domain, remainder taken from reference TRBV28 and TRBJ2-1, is DVKVTQSSRYLVKRTGEKVFLECVQDMDHENMFWYRQDPGLGLRLIYFSYDVKMKEKGDIPEGYSVSREKKERFSLILESASTNQTSMYLCASSSPRGGSGRKQFFGPGTRLTVL.

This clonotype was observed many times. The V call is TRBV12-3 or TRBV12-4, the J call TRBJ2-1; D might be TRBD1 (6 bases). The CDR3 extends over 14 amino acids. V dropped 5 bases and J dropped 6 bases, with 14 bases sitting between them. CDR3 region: CASSPQGLSNEQFF. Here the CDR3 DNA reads TGTGCCAGCAGTCCACAGGGTCTGAGCAATGAGCAGTTCTTC.

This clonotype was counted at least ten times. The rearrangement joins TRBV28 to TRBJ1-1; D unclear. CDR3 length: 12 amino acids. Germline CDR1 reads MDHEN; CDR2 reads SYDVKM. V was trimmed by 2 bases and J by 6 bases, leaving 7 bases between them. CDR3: CASSLQRAEAFF. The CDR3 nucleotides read TGTGCCAGCAGTTTACAAAGGGCTGAAGCTTTCTTT.

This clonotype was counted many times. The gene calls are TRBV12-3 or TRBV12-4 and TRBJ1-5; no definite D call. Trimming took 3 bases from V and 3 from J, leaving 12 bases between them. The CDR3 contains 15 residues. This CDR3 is CASSFSTQTNQPQHF. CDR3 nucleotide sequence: TGTGCCAGCAGTTTCTCCACTCAAACCAATCAGCCCCAGCATTTT.

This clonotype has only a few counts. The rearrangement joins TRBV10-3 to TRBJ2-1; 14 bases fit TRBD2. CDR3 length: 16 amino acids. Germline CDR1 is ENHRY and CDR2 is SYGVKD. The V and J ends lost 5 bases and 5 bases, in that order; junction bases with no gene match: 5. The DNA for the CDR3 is TGTGCCATCAGTCCGACTAGCGGGGGGGCTAACAATGAGCAGTTCTTC. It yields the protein CAISPTSGGANNEQFF.

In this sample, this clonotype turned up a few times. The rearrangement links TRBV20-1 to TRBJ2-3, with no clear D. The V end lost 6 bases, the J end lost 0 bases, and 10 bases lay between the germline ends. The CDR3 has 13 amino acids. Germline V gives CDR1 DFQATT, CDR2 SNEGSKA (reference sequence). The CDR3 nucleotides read TGCAGTGCCCGGCTCACTAGCACAGATACGCAGTATTTT. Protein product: CSARLTSTDTQYF.

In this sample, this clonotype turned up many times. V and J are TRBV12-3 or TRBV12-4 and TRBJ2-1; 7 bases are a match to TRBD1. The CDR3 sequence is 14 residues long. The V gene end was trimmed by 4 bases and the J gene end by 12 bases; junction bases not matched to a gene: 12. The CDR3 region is CASSYTGATAGQFF. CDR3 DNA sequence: TGTGCCAGCAGTTACACAGGGGCTACGGCCGGGCAGTTCTTC.

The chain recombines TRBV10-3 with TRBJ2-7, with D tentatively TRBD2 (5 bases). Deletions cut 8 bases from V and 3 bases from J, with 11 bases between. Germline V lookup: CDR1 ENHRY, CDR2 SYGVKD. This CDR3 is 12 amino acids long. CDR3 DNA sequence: TGTGCCATCTCGGGATGGGGCTACGAGCAGTACTTC. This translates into CAISGWGYEQYF.

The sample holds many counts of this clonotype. CDR3 sequence (DNA): TGCAGTGCTAGTAGTACTAGTCGGGGGGCCGGGGAGCTGTTTTTT. Translated: CSASSTSRGAGELFF. This chain joins TRBV20-1 and TRBJ2-2; the match to TRBD2 covers 7 bases. Germline loops: CDR1 DFQATT, CDR2 SNEGSKA (reference sequence). V lost 3 bases to trimming and J lost 6 bases; unmatched junction nucleotides: 10. The CDR3 is made up of 15 amino acids.

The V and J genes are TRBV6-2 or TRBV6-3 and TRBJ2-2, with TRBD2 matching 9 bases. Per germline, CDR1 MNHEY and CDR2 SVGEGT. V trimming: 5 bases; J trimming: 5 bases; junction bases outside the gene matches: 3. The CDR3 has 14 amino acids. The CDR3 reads CASSPTSGTGELFF. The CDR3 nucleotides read TGTGCCAGCAGTCCGACTAGCGGAACCGGGGAGCTGTTTTTT.

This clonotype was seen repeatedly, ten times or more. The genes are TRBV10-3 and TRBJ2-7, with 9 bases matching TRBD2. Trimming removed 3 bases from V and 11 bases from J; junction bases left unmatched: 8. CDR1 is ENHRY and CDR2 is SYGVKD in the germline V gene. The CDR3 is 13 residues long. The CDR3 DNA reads TGTGCCATCAGTGACCGCCTAGCGGGAATCGAGTACTTC. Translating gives CAISDRLAGIEYF.

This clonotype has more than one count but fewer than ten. CDR3 in amino acids: CASSQEREKRETQYF. For the CDR3, the DNA is TGTGCCAGCAGCCAAGAGCGGGAGAAGCGAGAGACCCAGTACTTC. The rearrangement uses TRBV4-2 and TRBJ2-5; 7 bases are a match to TRBD2. The germline CDR1 and CDR2 sequences are LGHNA and YNFKEQ. Unmatched junction bases numbered 5, after V lost 0 bases and J lost 4 bases. This CDR3 spans 15 amino acids.

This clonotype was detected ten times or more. This CDR3 reads CASRGDGGGELFF. The CDR3, as DNA: TGTGCCAGCAGGGGAGATGGCGGCGGGGAGCTGTTTTTT. This rearrangement joins TRBV6-4 to TRBJ2-2; D is perhaps TRBD2 (5 bases). The CDR3 sequence is 13 residues long. Trimming pared 6 bases from V and 7 bases from J, leaving 12 bases between. CDR1 and CDR2 (germline): MRHNA, SNTAGT.

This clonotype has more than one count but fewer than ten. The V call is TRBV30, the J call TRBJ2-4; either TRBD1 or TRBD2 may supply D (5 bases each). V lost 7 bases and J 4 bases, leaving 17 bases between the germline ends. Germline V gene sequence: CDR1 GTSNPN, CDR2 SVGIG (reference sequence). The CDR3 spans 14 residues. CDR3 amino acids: CAFLRDGSKNIQYF. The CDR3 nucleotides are TGTGCCTTTCTTAGGGACGGCTCAAAAAACATTCAGTACTTC.

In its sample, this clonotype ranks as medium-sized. The CDR3, as DNA: TGCGCCAGCAGCTCCGGGACAGTGGTAGCCGGGGAGCTGTTTTTT. Translated: CASSSGTVVAGELFF. The J gene is TRBJ2-2, the V gene TRBV5-1, with 7 bases lining up with TRBD1. Germline V gene sequence: CDR1 SGHRS, CDR2 YFSETQ. The CDR3 has 15 amino acids. V lost 3 bases, J lost 6 bases, and 8 bases stayed unmatched. The whole variable domain, filled in from reference TRBV5-1 and TRBJ2-2, reads KAGVTQTPRYLIKTRGQQVTLSCSPISGHRSVSWYQQTPGQGLQFLFEYFSETQRNKGNFPGRFSGRQFSNSRSEMNVSTLELGDSALYLCASSSGTVVAGELFFGEGSRLTVL.

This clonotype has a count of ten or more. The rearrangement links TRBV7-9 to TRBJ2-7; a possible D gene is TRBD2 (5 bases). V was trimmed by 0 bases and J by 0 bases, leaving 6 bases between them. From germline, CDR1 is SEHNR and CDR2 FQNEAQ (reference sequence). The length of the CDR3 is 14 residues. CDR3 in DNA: TGTGCCAGCAGCTTAGCAGGGAGCTCCTACGAGCAGTACTTC. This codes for CASSLAGSSYEQYF.

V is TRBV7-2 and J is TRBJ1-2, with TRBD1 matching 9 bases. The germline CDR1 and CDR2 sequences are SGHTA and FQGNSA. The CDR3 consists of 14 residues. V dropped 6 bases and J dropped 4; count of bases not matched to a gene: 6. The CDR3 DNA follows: TGTGCCAGCAGTCCCGACAGGGGGATCTATGGCTACACCTTC. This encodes CASSPDRGIYGYTF.

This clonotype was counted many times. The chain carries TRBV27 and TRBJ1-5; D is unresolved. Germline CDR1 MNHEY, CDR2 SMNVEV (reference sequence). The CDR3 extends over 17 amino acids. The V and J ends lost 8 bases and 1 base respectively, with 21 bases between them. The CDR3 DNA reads TGTGCCAGCCGATCAACCTACAAGGGCAAAAGCAATCAGCCCCAGCATTTT. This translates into CASRSTYKGKSNQPQHF.

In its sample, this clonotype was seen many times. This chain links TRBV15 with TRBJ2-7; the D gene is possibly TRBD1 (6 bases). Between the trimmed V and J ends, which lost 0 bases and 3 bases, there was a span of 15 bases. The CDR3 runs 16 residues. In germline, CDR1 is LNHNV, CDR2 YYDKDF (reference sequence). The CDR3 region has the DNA TGTGCCACCAGCAGAGATTGGGCAGGGGTTGACTACGAGCAGTACTTC. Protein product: CATSRDWAGVDYEQYF.

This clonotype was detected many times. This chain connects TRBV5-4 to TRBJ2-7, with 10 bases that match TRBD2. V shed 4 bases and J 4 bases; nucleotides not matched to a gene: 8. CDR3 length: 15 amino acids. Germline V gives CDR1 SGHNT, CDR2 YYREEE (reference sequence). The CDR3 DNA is TGTGCCAGCAGCAACCGAGCGGGAGGGAGTTACGAGCAGTACTTC. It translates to CASSNRAGGSYEQYF.

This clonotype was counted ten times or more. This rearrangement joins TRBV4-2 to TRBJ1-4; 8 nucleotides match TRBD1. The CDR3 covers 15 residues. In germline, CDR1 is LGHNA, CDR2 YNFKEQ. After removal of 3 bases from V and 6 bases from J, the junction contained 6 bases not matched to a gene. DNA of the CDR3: TGTGCCAGCAGCCAGGACAGGGTAAAGGATGAAAAACTGTTTTTT. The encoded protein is CASSQDRVKDEKLFF.